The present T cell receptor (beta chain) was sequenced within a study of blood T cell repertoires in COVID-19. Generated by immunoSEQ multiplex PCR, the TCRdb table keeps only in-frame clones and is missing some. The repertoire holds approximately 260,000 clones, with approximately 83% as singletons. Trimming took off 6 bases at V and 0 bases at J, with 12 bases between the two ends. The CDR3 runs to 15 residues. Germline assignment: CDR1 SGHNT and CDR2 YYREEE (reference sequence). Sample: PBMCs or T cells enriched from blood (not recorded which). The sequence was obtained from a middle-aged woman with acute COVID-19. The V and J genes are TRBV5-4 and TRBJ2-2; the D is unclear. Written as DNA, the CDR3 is TGTGCCAGCACCCCTGCCCAGACGAACACCGGGGAGCTGTTTTTT. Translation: CASTPAQTNTGELFF. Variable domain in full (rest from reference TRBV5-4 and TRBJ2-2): ETGVTQSPTHLIKTRGQQVTLRCSSQSGHNTVSWYQQALGQGPQFIFQYYREEENGRGNFPPRFSGLQFPNYSSELNVNALELDDSALYLCASTPAQTNTGELFFGEGSRLTVL.